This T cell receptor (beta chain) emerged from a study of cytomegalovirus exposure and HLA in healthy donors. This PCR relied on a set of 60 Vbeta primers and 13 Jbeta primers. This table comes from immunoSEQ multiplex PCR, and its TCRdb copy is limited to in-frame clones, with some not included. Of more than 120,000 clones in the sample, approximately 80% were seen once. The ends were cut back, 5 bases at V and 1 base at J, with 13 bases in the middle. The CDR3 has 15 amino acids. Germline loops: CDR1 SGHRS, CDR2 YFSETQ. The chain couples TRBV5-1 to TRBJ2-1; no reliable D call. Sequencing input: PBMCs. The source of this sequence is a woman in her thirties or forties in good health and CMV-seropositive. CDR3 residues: CASRRSDNSYNEQFF. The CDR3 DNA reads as TGCGCCAGCAGACGGAGTGATAATTCCTACAATGAGCAGTTCTTC.